Below, 4 T cell receptor beta chains from the same sample are listed, as sequenced in a study of Ad26.COV2.S vaccination and SARS-CoV-2 variants. Libraries were prepared by immunoSEQ multiplex PCR; TCRdb keeps only in-frame clonotypes and omits some of them. The sample lists roughly 300,000 clones, about 87% occurring once. Indicated treatment: 15 to 20 received Ad26.COV2.S at low or high dose, single or two shots; roughly five received placebo; per-sample allocation not given. Samples were taken on day 63 after the first vaccine or placebo injection. Sequenced material: peripheral blood, taken in a trial of Ad26.COV2.S vaccine versus placebo. These receptors were collected from a person between 18 and 65 years old who received the Ad26.COV2.S COVID-19 vaccine or a placebo.

This chain joins TRBV18 and TRBJ2-2, with 9 bases lining up with TRBD2. From germline, CDR1 is KGHSH and CDR2 LQKENI. The trim removed 1 base at V and 0 bases at J, leaving 6 bases unmatched. The CDR3 covers 18 residues. DNA for the CDR3: TGTGCCAGCTCACCACAACCTATAGCGGGAGCGAACACCGGGGAGCTGTTTTTT. It translates to CASSPQPIAGANTGELFF.

The rearrangement uses TRBV9 and TRBJ2-5; 8 positions agree with TRBD2. CDR1 is SGDLS and CDR2 is YYNGEE in the germline V gene. The CDR3 is 16 amino acids. The V gene end was trimmed by 0 bases and the J gene end by 2 bases; junction bases not matched to a gene: 6. This CDR3 is CASSVAPGGPQETQYF. The CDR3 DNA reads TGTGCCAGCAGCGTAGCTCCGGGGGGGCCGCAAGAGACCCAGTACTTC.

The CDR3 is CASSLPGGLEAFF. CDR3 nucleotides: TGTGCCAGCAGCTTACCGGGGGGGCTTGAAGCTTTCTTT. The chain carries TRBV7-9 and TRBJ1-1, with TRBD1 as a possible D gene (6 bases). The CDR3 sequence is 13 residues long. The germline CDR1 and CDR2 sequences are SEHNR and FQNEAQ (reference sequence). Trimming cost V 2 bases and J 7 bases, with 11 bases left between them.

The J gene is TRBJ1-5, the V gene TRBV6-2 or TRBV6-3; 8 nucleotides match TRBD1. The CDR3 has 18 amino acids. In germline, CDR1 is MNHEY, CDR2 SVGEGT. V dropped 6 bases and J dropped 0; count of bases not matched to a gene: 13. CDR3 sequence: CASSHRQGNGYSNQPQHF. The CDR3 bases are TGTGCCAGCAGCCACAGACAGGGGAATGGATATAGCAATCAGCCCCAGCATTTT.